This note documents a single T cell receptor beta chain sequence. The antigen this receptor binds is unknown. No much larger clone exists at a distance of one base, and base qualities are not known. These data come from a study of CD8 T cell repertoires and HIV-1 epitope variants (TCRdb year 2020). Background on the whole study: Twenty-five peptides representing autologous and known Gag and Nef epitope variants were each used to stimulate T cells in separate culture wells. Three Gag epitope families and Nef HW9 and YT9 were included among the tested epitopes. The control conditions were a CMV, EBV and flu peptide pool, the Ebola AY9 epitope as a negative control, and a well with no peptide. A total of more than 75 T cell cultures were run, with each culture condition done in triplicate except for one peptide, which was done in duplicate. The cultures were grown for more than nine days in IMDM with gentamicin, and half of the media was changed on days 3 and 7 with IL-2, IL-7 and IL-15 added. T cells were enriched using the EasySep Human T Cell Enrichment Kit and were co-cultured with equal numbers of autologous T cell-negative cells serving as antigen-presenting cells. An aliquot of 1M T cells was saved as an uncultured baseline condition, separate from the approximately 75 T cell cultures. The investigation overall reported the following: The Nef KF9 family was recognized by five clonotypes and the HW9 family by one, and no responses to the TAALDMSHF plasma variant were observed. The assay identified only TCR beta chains and indicated proliferation to antigen, not T cell function or cytokine profile. The study identified under ten antigen-specific TCR beta clonotypes, 6 or 7 of which appeared to be cross-reactive for autologous or known escape epitope variants.

The immunoSEQ platform was used to sequence TCR beta CDR3 regions at survey depth. The QIAamp DNA micro kit was used to extract genomic DNA from every cultured and uncultured CD8+ T cell population. As for how the authors treated the data: Samples with under 5,000 productive reads were excluded, and this exclusion removed 5 of the 75 HIV peptide-stimulated cultures. A MANAFEST web app trimmed sequences to CDR3 and removed nonproductive sequences, CDR3s under 5 amino acids, and those not starting C or ending F/W. To count as antigen-specific, a clonotype had to be expanded in at least 2 of 3 replicates compared with the no-peptide control at FDR 0.01, and only within one epitope family. A specific clonotype also had to show a frequency at least fivefold higher than in wells stimulated with peptides from other epitope families. TCRdb took this table from immuneACCESS and kept in-frame rearrangements with V and J called. Such tables lack part of the clones; where checked against another copy, unresolved V genes explain under half of the gap, and the rest is unexplained. For V, J and clone size, that table is used; D and trimming come from the DNA. The table for this sample lists 95,000 or so clones; almost 75% of them were counted only once. The ten largest clones capture 25% to 30% of the sample.

For this chain, trimming is 3 bases at the V end and 2 bases at the J end, and the number of junction bases without a gene match is 3. CDR1 and CDR2 are drawn from the germline V gene: SGHVS, FQNEAQ. The CDR3, from cysteine to phenylalanine, totals 14 residues. The sequence is cut down to CDR3 DNA, 42 bases in frame from base 1. The EasySep Human CD8+ T Cell Enrichment Kit was used on day 10 to isolate CD8+ T cells from every culture. The chain employs TRBV7-8 and TRBJ1-1; TRBD1 lines up with 7 middle nucleotides. This TCR was sampled from a male donor with HIV. Sequenced input: uncultured baseline CD8+ T cells from peripheral blood mononuclear cells (PBMCs). The nucleotide sequence reads as follows: TGTGCCAGCAGCTTTCGGACAGGCAACACTGAAGCTTTCTTT. Translation gives CASSFRTGNTEAFF.